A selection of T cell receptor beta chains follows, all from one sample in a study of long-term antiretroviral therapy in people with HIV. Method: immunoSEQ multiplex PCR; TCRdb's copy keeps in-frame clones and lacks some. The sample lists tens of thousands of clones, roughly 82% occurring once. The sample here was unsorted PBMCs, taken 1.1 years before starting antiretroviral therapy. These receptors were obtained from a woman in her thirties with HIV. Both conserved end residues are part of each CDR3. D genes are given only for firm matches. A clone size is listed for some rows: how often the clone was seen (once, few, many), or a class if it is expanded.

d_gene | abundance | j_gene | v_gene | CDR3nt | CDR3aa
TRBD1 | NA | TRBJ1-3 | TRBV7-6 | TGTGCCAGCAGTATAGGGACAGGATCGACGAACACCATATATTTT | CASSIGTGSTNTIYF
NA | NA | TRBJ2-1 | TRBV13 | TGTGCCAGCAGCTCCACCCCTGGCAATGAGCAGTTCTTC | CASSSTPGNEQFF
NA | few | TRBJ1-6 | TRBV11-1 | TGTGCCAGCAGCATTGACAGCTCCTATAATTCACCCCTCCACTTT | CASSIDSSYNSPLHF
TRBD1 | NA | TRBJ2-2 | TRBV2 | TGTGCCGACAGGGGGCGAGGCGGGGAGCTGTTTTTT | CADRGRGGELFF
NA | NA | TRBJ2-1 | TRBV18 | TGTGCCAGCTCACCCACCAGGCGGGATGAGCAGTTCTTC | CASSPTRRDEQFF
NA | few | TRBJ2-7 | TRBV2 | TGTGCCAGTAGACCGCCGTCGCTAATCTACGAGCAGTACTTC | CASRPPSLIYEQYF
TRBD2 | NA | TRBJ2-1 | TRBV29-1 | TGCAGCGTTGAGACGGGGGGCTCCTACAATGAGCAGTTCTTC | CSVETGGSYNEQFF
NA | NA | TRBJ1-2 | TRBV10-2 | TGCGCCAGCAGTGAAAGATATGGCTACACCTTC | CASSERYGYTF
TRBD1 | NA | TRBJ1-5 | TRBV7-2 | TGTGCCAGCAGCAGGGACAGGGACCAAAATCAGCCCCAGCATTTT | CASSRDRDQNQPQHF
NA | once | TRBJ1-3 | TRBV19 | TGTGCCAGTAGTATGTCAGACGGCTCTGGAAACACCATATATTTT | CASSMSDGSGNTIYF
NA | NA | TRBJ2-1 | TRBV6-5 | TGTGCCAGCAGAAGGGGTAAATCCTACAATGAGCAGTTCTTC | CASRRGKSYNEQFF
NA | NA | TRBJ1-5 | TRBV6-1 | TGTGCCAGCAGTGTACAGGACAATAGCAATCAGCCCCAGCATTTT | CASSVQDNSNQPQHF
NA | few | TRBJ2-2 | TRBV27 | TGTGCCAGCAGTCAGTCCACCGGGGAGCTGTTTTTT | CASSQSTGELFF
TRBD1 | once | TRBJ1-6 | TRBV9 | TGTGCCAGCAGACAGACAGGGGGTAATTCACCCCTCCACTTT | CASRQTGGNSPLHF
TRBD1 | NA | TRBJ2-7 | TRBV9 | TGTGCCAGCAGCGTAGGGGACAGGGCATTATACGAGCAGTACTTC | CASSVGDRALYEQYF
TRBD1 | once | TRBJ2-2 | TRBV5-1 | TGCGCCAGCAGCTTGGTAGGGGGAGGACAGGGGAACACCGGGGAGCTGTTTTTT | CASSLVGGGQGNTGELFF
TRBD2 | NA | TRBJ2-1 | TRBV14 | TGTGCCAGCAGCCGTCTGGGGAGCGGGGGATACAATGAGCAGTTCTTC | CASSRLGSGGYNEQFF
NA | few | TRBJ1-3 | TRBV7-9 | TGTGCCAGCAGCTCTGGACGAGTCTCTGGAAACACCATATATTTT | CASSSGRVSGNTIYF
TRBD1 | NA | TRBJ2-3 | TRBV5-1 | TGCGCCAGCAGCTTGGGGGCCGGGACAGGGTACACAGATACGCAGTATTTT | CASSLGAGTGYTDTQYF
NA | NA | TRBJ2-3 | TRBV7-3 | TGTGCCAGCAGCTCACGGTACACAGATACGCAGTATTTT | CASSSRYTDTQYF
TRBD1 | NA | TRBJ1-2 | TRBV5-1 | TGCGCCAGCAGAAAACCGGGACAGGGGTTCTATGGCTACACCTTC | CASRKPGQGFYGYTF
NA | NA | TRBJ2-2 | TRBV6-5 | TGTGCCAGCAGTTCGTCCAGGGTGTTTGCCGGGGAGCTGTTTTTT | CASSSSRVFAGELFF
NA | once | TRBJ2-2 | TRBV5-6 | TGTGCCAGCAGCTTCGGCACGGGGAACACCGGGGAGCTGTTTTTT | CASSFGTGNTGELFF
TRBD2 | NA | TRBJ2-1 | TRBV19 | TGTGCCAGTAGTATTGGAATTTCGGTCGGGGGGATGCCCAATGAGCAGTTCTTC | CASSIGISVGGMPNEQFF
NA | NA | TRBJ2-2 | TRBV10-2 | TGCGCCAGCAGTTGGCAGCCTACAAGAGGGCCGAACACCGGGGAGCTGTTTTTT | CASSWQPTRGPNTGELFF
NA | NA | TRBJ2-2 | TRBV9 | TGTGCCAGCAGCGTAGATACCGGGGAGCTGTTTTTT | CASSVDTGELFF
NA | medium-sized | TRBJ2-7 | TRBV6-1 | TGTGCCAGCAGTGAAGCAGATGGGGCTCCCTACGAGCAGTACTTC | CASSEADGAPYEQYF
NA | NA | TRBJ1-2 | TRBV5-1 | TGCGCCAGCAGCTTAGACGGATCTAACTATGGCTACACCTTC | CASSLDGSNYGYTF
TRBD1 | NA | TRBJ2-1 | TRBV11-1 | TGTGCCAGCAGCTTCGAACAGGGGAATGAGCAGTTCTTC | CASSFEQGNEQFF
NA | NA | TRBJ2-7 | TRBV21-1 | TGTGCCAGCAGCAAAGGTCGACAGGGTAAAACCTACGAGCAGTACTTC | CASSKGRQGKTYEQYF
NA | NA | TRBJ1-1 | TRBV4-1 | TGCGCCAGCAGTGAGGGGGACACTGAAGCTTTCTTT | CASSEGDTEAFF
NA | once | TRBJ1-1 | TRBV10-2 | TGCGCCAGCAGCCACACGGGGGGGACTGAAGCTTTCTTT | CASSHTGGTEAFF
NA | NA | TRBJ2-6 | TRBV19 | TGTGCCAGTAGTACAAACCTTCGTATCTCTGGGGCCAACGTCCTGACTTTC | CASSTNLRISGANVLTF
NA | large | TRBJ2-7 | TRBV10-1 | TGCGCCAGCAGTGAGTCTGGGAGCGAGCAGTACTTC | CASSESGSEQYF
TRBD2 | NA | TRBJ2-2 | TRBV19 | TGTGCCAGTACAGGGCGGGGGGTGACCGGGGAGCTGTTTTTT | CASTGRGVTGELFF
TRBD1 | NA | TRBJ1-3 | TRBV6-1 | TGTGCCAGCAGGGACTTGGGACAGGGAAACACCATATATTTT | CASRDLGQGNTIYF
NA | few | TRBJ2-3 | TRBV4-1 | TGCGCCAGCAGCCAAGGTGAAGCAGATACGCAGTATTTT | CASSQGEADTQYF
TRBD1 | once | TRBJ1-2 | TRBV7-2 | TGTGCCAGCAGCTTAGCGGGGACAGGGTCTGGCTACACCTTC | CASSLAGTGSGYTF
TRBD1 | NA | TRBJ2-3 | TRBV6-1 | TGTGCCAGCACCCCACAGGGGGCGTTGCAGTATTTT | CASTPQGALQYF
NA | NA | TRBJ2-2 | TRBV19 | TGTGCCAGTAGTATACAGGGGCCCGGGGAGCTGTTTTTT | CASSIQGPGELFF
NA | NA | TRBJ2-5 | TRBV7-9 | TGTGCCAGCAGCTTAGACCTTTTCCAGGGAGAGACCCAGTACTTC | CASSLDLFQGETQYF
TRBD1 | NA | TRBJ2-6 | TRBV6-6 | TGTGCCAGCAGTTCCGGGGACAGTCCTGCCAACGTCCTGACTTTC | CASSSGDSPANVLTF
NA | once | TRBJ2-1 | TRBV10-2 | TGCGCCAGCAGCGCGGGCCTCTACAATGAGCAGTTCTTC | CASSAGLYNEQFF
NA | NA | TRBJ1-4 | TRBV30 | TGTGCCTGGAGTGGCCCTGAAAAACTGTTTTTT | CAWSGPEKLFF
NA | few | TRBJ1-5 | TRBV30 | TGTGCCTGGAGTGTAGGGCAGGGACAGCCCCAGCATTTT | CAWSVGQGQPQHF
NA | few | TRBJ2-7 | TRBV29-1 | TGCAGCGTTGAAGTACAGGGTTACGAGCAGTACTTC | CSVEVQGYEQYF
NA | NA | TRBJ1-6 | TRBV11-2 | TGTGCCAGCAGCCTACTTCAGAAGAATTCACCCCTCCACTTT | CASSLLQKNSPLHF
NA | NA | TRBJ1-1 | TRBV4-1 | TGCGCCAGCAGCCACTGGACGGCGAACACTGAAGCTTTCTTT | CASSHWTANTEAFF
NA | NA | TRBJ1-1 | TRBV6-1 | TGTGCCAGCCGTGAGGGCGTGAACACTGAAGCTTTCTTT | CASREGVNTEAFF
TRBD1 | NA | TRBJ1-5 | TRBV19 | TGTGCCAGTAGTAAAGGACAGGGAGCCCCCAATCAGCCCCAGCATTTT | CASSKGQGAPNQPQHF
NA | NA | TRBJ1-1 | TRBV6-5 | TGTGCCAGCAGTTACTCGCAGGGAGATTTGAACACTGAAGCTTTCTTT | CASSYSQGDLNTEAFF
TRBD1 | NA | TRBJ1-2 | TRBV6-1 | TGTGCCAGCAGTCCACAGGGGAGGGATGGCTACACCTTC | CASSPQGRDGYTF